This TCR beta chain was sequenced for a study of patients and donors after allogeneic stem cell transplantation. TCRdb independently ran MiXCR on the RT-PCR reads; one entry per CDR3 protein. The table has roughly 960,000 distinct CDR3 sequences, approximately 19% seen once. Germline CDR1 reads SGHRS; CDR2 reads YFSETQ. The CDR3 is 13 amino acids. V was cut by 7 bases and J by 7 bases, with 18 bases left in between. Sequenced sample: blood, either unsorted or a sorted T cell fraction (not recorded which). The rearrangement joins TRBV5-1 to TRBJ2-7, with D perhaps assigned TRBD1 or TRBD2 (5 bases each). The receptor was isolated from a human donor who was either an allogeneic HSCT recipient or a stem cell or donor lymphocyte infusion donor (not recorded which). It is not recorded whose cells these are; they may come from a transplant donor. The CDR3 protein is CASLLDRTGEQYF. The CDR3 nucleotides read TGCGCCAGCTTACTAGACAGAACGGGGGAGCAGTACTTC.